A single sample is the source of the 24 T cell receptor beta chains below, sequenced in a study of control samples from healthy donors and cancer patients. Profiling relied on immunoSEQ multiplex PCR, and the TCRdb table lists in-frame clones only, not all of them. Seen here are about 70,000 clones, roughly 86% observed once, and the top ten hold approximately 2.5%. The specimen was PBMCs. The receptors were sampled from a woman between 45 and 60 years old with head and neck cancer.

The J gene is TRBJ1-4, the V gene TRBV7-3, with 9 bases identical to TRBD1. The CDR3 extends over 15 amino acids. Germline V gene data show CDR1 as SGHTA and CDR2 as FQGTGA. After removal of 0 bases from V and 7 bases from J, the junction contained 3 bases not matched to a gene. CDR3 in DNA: TGTGCCAGCAGCTTAACGGGACAGGGAGGTGAAAAACTGTTTTTT. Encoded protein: CASSLTGQGGEKLFF.

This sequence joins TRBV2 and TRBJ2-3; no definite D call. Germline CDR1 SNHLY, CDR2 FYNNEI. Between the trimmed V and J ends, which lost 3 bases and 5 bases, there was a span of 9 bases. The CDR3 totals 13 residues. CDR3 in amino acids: CASSDPVGDTQYF. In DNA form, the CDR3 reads TGTGCCAGCAGTGACCCCGTCGGAGATACGCAGTATTTT.

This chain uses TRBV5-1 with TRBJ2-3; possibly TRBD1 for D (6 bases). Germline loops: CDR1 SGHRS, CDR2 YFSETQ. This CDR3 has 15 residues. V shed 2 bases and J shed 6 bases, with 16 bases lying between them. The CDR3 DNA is TGCGCCAGCAGCTTTTCAGGGGTGGATGGGGATACGCAGTATTTT. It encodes CASSFSGVDGDTQYF.

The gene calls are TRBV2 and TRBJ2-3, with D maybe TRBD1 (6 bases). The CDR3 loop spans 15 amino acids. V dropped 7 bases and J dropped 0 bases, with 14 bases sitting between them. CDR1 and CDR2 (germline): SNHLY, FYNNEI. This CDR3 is CASTTTGSSTDTQYF. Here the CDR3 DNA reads TGTGCCAGCACGACCACAGGGTCTAGCACAGATACGCAGTATTTT.

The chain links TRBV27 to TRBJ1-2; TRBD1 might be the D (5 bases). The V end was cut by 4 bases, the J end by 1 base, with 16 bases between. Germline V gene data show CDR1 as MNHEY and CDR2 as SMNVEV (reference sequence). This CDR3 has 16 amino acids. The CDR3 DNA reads TGTGCCAGCAGTTCCTCGGGCAGGGTAAGTAACTATGGCTACACCTTC. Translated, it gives CASSSSGRVSNYGYTF.

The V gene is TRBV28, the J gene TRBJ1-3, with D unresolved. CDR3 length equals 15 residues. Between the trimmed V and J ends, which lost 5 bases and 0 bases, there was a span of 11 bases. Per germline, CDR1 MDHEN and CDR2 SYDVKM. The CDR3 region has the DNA TGTGCCAGCAGTCCCGTCCGGGTCTCTGGAAACACCATATATTTT. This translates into CASSPVRVSGNTIYF.

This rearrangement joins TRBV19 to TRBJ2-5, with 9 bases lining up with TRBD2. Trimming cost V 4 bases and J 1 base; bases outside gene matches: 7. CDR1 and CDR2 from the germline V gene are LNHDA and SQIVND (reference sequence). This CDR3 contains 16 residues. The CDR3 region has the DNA TGTGCCAGTAGTAACGACGTTAGCGGGGGCCAAGAGACCCAGTACTTC. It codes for CASSNDVSGGQETQYF.

CDR3 residues: CASSTLTSGVSTDTQYF. The CDR3 DNA sequence: TGTGCCAGTAGTACCCTTACTAGCGGGGTTAGCACAGATACGCAGTATTTT. This sequence joins TRBV19 and TRBJ2-3; 10 bases match TRBD2. The ends lost 4 bases at V and 0 bases at J; junction bases unmatched: 7. CDR1 is LNHDA, CDR2 SQIVND, per germline (reference sequence). This CDR3 region has 17 residues.

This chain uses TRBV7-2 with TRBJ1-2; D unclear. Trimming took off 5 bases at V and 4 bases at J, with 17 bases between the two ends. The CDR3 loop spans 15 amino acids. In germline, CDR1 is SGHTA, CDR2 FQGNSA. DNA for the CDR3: TGTGCCAGCAGCACCCTGGAAGGGATTTTCTATGGCTACACCTTC. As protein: CASSTLEGIFYGYTF. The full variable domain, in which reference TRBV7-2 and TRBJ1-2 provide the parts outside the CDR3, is GAGVSQSPSNKVTEKGKDVELRCDPISGHTALYWYRQSLGQGLEFLIYFQGNSAPDKSGLPSDRFSAERTGGSVSTLTIQRTQQEDSAVYLCASSTLEGIFYGYTFGSGTRLTVV.

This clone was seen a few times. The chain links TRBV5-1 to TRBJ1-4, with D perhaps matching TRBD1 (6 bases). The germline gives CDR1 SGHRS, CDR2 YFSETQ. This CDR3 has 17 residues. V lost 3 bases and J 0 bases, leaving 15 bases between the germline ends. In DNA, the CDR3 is TGCGCCAGCAGCTCCGGACAGAGTACTGCAACTAATGAAAAACTGTTTTTT. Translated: CASSSGQSTATNEKLFF.

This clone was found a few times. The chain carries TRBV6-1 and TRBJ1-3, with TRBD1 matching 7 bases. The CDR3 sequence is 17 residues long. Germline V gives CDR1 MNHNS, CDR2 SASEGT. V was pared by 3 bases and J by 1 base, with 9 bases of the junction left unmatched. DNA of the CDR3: TGTGCCAGCAGTGACAGGAGACAGGGCGAATCTGGAAACACCATATATTTT. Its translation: CASSDRRQGESGNTIYF.

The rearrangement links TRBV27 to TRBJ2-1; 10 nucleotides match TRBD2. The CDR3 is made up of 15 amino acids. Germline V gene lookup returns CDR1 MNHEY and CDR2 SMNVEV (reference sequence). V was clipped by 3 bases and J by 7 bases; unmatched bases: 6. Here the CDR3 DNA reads TGTGCCAGCAGTTTCGGGGATAGCGGGGGGAATGAGCAGTTCTTC. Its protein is CASSFGDSGGNEQFF.

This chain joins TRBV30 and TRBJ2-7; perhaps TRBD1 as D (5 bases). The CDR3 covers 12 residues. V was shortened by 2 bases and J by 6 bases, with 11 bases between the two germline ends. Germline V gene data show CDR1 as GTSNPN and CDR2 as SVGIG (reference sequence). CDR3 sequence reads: CAWSRGPGEQYF. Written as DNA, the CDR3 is TGTGCCTGGAGTAGGGGCCCCGGCGAGCAGTACTTC. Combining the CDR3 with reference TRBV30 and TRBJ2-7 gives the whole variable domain SQTIHQWPATLVQPVGSPLSLECTVEGTSNPNLYWYRQAAGRGLQLLFYSVGIGQISSEVPQNLSASRPQDRQFILSSKKLLLSDSGFYLCAWSRGPGEQYFGPGTRLTVT.

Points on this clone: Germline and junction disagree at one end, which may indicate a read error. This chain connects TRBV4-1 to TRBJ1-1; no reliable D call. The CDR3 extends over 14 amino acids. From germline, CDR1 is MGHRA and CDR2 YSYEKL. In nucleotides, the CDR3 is TGCGCCAGCAGCCTGGGTAACATGAACATTGAAGCTTTCTTT. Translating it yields CASSLGNMNIEAFF.

The CDR3 DNA follows: TGTGCCAGCAGCGGACAGGGGGTGAACACTGAAGCTTTCTTT. Translated: CASSGQGVNTEAFF. The chain employs TRBV9 and TRBJ1-1; 9 nucleotides match TRBD1. Germline loops: CDR1 SGDLS, CDR2 YYNGEE. The CDR3 is made up of 14 amino acids. Germline trimming cut 3 bases from V and 0 bases from J; bases unmatched to any gene: 0.

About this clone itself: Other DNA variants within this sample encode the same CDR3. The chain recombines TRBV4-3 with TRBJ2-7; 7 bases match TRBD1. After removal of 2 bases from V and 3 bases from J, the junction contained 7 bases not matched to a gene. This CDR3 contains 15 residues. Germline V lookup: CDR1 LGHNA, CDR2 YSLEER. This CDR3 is CASSQRTGGLYEQYF. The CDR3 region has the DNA TGCGCCAGCAGCCAACGGACAGGCGGACTCTACGAGCAGTACTTC.

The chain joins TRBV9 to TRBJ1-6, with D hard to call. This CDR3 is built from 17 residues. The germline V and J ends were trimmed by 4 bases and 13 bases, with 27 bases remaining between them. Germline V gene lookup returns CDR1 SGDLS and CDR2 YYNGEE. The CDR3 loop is CASSPYQSVSQKAPLHF. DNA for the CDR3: TGTGCCAGCAGCCCCTATCAATCGGTCAGTCAGAAGGCGCCCCTCCACTTT. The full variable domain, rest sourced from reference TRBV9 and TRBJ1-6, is DSGVTQTPKHLITATGQRVTLRCSPRSGDLSVYWYQQSLDQGLQFLIQYYNGEERAKGNILERFSAQQFPDLHSELNLSSLELGDSALYFCASSPYQSVSQKAPLHFGNGTRLTVT.

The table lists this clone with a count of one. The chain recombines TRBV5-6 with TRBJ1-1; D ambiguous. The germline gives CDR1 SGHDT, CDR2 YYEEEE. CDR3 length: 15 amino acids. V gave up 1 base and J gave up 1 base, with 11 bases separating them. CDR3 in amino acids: CASSLYKVPNTEAFF. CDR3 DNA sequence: TGTGCCAGCAGCTTGTACAAGGTACCGAACACTGAAGCTTTCTTT.

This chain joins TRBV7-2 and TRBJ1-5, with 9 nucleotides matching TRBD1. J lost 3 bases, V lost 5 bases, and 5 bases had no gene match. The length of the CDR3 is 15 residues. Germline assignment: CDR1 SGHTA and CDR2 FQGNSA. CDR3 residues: CASSPDRGDNQPQHF. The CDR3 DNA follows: TGTGCCAGCAGCCCGGACAGGGGAGACAATCAGCCCCAGCATTTT. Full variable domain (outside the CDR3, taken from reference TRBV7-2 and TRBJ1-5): GAGVSQSPSNKVTEKGKDVELRCDPISGHTALYWYRQSLGQGLEFLIYFQGNSAPDKSGLPSDRFSAERTGGSVSTLTIQRTQQEDSAVYLCASSPDRGDNQPQHFGDGTRLSIL.

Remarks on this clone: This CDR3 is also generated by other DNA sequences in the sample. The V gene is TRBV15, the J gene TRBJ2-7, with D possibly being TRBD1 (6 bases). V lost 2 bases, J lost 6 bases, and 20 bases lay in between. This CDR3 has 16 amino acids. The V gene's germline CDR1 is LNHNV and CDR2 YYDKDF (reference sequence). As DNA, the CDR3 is TGTGCCACCAGCAGATTTGGGGTTTCCCAGGGGAGCGAGCAGTACTTC. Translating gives CATSRFGVSQGSEQYF.

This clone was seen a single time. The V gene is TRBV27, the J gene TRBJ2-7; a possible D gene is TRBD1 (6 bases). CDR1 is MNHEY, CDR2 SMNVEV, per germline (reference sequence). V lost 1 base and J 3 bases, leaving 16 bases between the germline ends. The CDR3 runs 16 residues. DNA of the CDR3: TGTGCCAGCAGTTTATTCCCCGGCAGGGGATTCTACGAGCAGTACTTC. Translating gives CASSLFPGRGFYEQYF.

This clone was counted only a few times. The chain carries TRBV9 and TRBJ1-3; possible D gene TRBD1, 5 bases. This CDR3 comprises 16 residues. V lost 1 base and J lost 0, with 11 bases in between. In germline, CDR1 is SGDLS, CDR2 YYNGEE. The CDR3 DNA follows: TGTGCCAGCAGCGTATTTGACAGTCCCTCTGGAAACACCATATATTTT. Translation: CASSVFDSPSGNTIYF.

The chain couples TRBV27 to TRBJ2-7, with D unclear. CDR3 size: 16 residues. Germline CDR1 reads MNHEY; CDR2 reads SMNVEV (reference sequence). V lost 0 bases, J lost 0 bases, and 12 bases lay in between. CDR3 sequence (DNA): TGTGCCAGCAGTTTATCGATTACAGCGAGCTCCTACGAGCAGTACTTC. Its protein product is CASSLSITASSYEQYF.

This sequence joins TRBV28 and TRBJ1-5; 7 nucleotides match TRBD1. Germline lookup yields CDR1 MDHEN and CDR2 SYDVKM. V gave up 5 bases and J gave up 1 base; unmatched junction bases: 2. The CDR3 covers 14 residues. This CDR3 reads CASSPTGSNQPQHF. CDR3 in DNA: TGTGCCAGCAGTCCGACAGGGAGCAATCAGCCCCAGCATTTT.